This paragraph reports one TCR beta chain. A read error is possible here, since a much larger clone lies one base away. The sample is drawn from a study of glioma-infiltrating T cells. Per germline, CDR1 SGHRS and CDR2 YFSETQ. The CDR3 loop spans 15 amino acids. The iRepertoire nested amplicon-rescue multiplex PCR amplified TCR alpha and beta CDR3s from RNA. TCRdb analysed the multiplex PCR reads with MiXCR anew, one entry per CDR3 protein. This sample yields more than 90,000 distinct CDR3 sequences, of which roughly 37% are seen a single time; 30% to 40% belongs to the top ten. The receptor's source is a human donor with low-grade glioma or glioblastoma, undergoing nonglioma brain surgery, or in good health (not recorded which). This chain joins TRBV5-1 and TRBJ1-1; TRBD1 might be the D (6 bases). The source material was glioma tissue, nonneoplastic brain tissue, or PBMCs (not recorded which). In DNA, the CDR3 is TGCGCCAACAGCTTGAATGGGGGGCGAGACACTGAAGCTTTCTTT. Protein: CANSLNGGRDTEAFF.